One sample yielded the 29 T cell receptor beta chains listed below, sequenced in a study of blood T cell repertoires in COVID-19. The protocol was immunoSEQ multiplex PCR, while the TCRdb copy is restricted to in-frame clones and leaves out a portion. The sample includes approximately 470,000 clones, over 75% of them seen just once. The sequencing sample was made of peripheral blood. The receptors come from a human donor in a cohort sampled during active COVID-19.

This chain joins TRBV6-5 and TRBJ1-4; 7 bases map to TRBD1. Germline values: CDR1 MNHEY, CDR2 SVGAGI. Unmatched junction bases numbered 2, after V lost 2 bases and J lost 5 bases. The length of the CDR3 is 14 residues. The CDR3 loop is CASSYGGQNEKLFF. CDR3 DNA sequence: TGTGCCAGCAGTTACGGGGGACAGAATGAAAAACTGTTTTTT.

This chain links TRBV19 with TRBJ1-1, with TRBD1 identical over 8 bases. This CDR3 is 17 amino acids long. CDR1 and CDR2 (germline): LNHDA, SQIVND (reference sequence). V gave up 4 bases and J gave up 1 base; unmatched junction bases: 11. CDR3 DNA sequence: TGTGCCAGTAGTAACAGGACAGGGACAAAGGGGAACACTGAAGCTTTCTTT. Translation: CASSNRTGTKGNTEAFF.

The V call is TRBV7-9, the J call TRBJ2-1; TRBD1 might be the D (7 bases). There are 15 residues in the CDR3. V was shortened by 3 bases and J by 7 bases, with 16 bases between the two germline ends. CDR1 is SEHNR and CDR2 is FQNEAQ in the germline V gene (reference sequence). The CDR3 coding sequence is TGTGCCAGCAGCTTCTCGGAGGGGGCCACTAATGAGCAGTTCTTC. Its translation: CASSFSEGATNEQFF.

V is TRBV29-1 and J is TRBJ1-2; D may be TRBD1 (6 bases). This CDR3 is 14 amino acids long. V was clipped by 0 bases and J by 8 bases, with 16 bases between them. Per germline, CDR1 SQVTM and CDR2 ANQGSEA. The DNA for the CDR3 is TGCAGCGTTGAAGATCCAGCGGGGGCACAAGGCTACACCTTC. Protein: CSVEDPAGAQGYTF.

The chain couples TRBV25-1 to TRBJ2-3; D possibly corresponds to TRBD1 (6 bases). The CDR3 contains 17 residues. CDR1 MGHDK and CDR2 SYGVNS come from the germline V gene. The V end lost 3 bases, the J end lost 2 bases, and 18 bases lay between the germline ends. The DNA for the CDR3 is TGTGCCAGCAGTGAGGGGGCACGTGGTGGGCTCACAGATACGCAGTATTTT. Its translation is CASSEGARGGLTDTQYF.

A word on this clone: The same CDR3 can be traced to other DNA sequences in this sample. The chain recombines TRBV5-1 with TRBJ1-2; TRBD1 is a possible D gene (6 bases). V was trimmed by 0 bases and J by 8 bases, leaving 14 bases between them. CDR3 length equals 14 residues. Germline-derived CDR1 and CDR2 are SGHRS and YFSETQ. Written as DNA, the CDR3 is TGCGCCAGCAGCTTGGGGCCAGGGGAAGACGGCTACACCTTC. Translation: CASSLGPGEDGYTF. The full variable domain, rest sourced from reference TRBV5-1 and TRBJ1-2, is KAGVTQTPRYLIKTRGQQVTLSCSPISGHRSVSWYQQTPGQGLQFLFEYFSETQRNKGNFPGRFSGRQFSNSRSEMNVSTLELGDSALYLCASSLGPGEDGYTFGSGTRLTVV.

The rearrangement links TRBV6-6 to TRBJ2-5; 7 bases fit TRBD1. CDR1 is MNHNY and CDR2 is SVGAGI in the germline V gene (reference sequence). Losses at the gene ends were 6 bases for V and 5 bases for J; bases not matched to a gene: 9. This CDR3 region has 14 residues. CDR3: CASRKQGTGETQYF. The CDR3, as DNA: TGTGCCAGCAGAAAACAGGGGACCGGGGAGACCCAGTACTTC.

J is TRBJ2-7 and V is TRBV6-6; 10 nucleotides line up with TRBD2. CDR1 and CDR2 (germline): MNHNY, SVGAGI (reference sequence). V trimming: 10 bases; J trimming: 6 bases; junction bases outside the gene matches: 9. This CDR3 spans 13 amino acids. The CDR3 region is CAIRAGGPSEQYF. In DNA form, the CDR3 reads TGTGCCATCCGAGCGGGAGGGCCCAGCGAGCAGTACTTC.

This clone came up once. The J gene is TRBJ2-7, the V gene TRBV18; possibly TRBD1 for D (6 bases). V was shortened by 3 bases and J by 3 bases, with 12 bases between the two germline ends. This CDR3 is built from 14 residues. Germline V gives CDR1 KGHSH, CDR2 LQKENI. CDR3 in amino acids: CASSPLRGGYEQYF. CDR3 sequence (DNA): TGTGCCAGCTCACCCCTCCGAGGGGGCTACGAGCAGTACTTC.

The rearrangement links TRBV2 to TRBJ2-4; 16 bases agree with TRBD2. The V gene end was trimmed by 7 bases and the J gene end by 1 base; junction bases not matched to a gene: 7. Germline CDR1 and CDR2: SNHLY and FYNNEI. This CDR3 is built from 18 residues. The CDR3 sequence: CASTRGLAGGPAKNIQYF. The CDR3 bases are TGTGCCAGCACACGGGGACTAGCGGGAGGGCCTGCCAAAAACATTCAGTACTTC.

The gene calls are TRBV7-9 and TRBJ2-1, with 12 bases fitting TRBD2. V lost 1 base, J lost 8 bases, and 6 bases stayed unmatched. This CDR3 region has 16 residues. Germline-derived CDR1 and CDR2 are SEHNR and FQNEAQ (reference sequence). Here the CDR3 reads CASSLVSLAGGDEQFF. CDR3 coding DNA: TGTGCCAGCAGCTTAGTGTCACTAGCGGGGGGCGATGAGCAGTTCTTC. Combining the CDR3 with reference TRBV7-9 and TRBJ2-1 gives the whole variable domain DTGVSQNPRHKITKRGQNVTFRCDPISEHNRLYWYRQTLGQGPEFLTYFQNEAQLEKSRLLSDRFSAERPKGSFSTLEIQRTEQGDSAMYLCASSLVSLAGGDEQFFGPGTRLTVL.

The gene calls are TRBV28 and TRBJ2-7, with 11 bases matching TRBD2. CDR3 length: 17 residues. Germline assignment: CDR1 MDHEN and CDR2 SYDVKM. Trimming removed 4 bases from V and 4 bases from J; junction bases left unmatched: 12. The CDR3, as DNA: TGTGCCAGCAGTTCTCGCTTACTAGCGGGAGTTGTGTACGAGCAGTACTTC. Protein: CASSSRLLAGVVYEQYF. Full variable domain (outside the CDR3, taken from reference TRBV28 and TRBJ2-7): DVKVTQSSRYLVKRTGEKVFLECVQDMDHENMFWYRQDPGLGLRLIYFSYDVKMKEKGDIPEGYSVSREKKERFSLILESASTNQTSMYLCASSSRLLAGVVYEQYFGPGTRLTVT.

CDR3 in amino acids: CASSRGTTGNQPQHF. The CDR3 DNA is TGTGCCAGCAGTCGGGGGACCACCGGGAATCAGCCCCAGCATTTT. This sequence joins TRBV28 and TRBJ1-5; weak D call: TRBD1 (5 bases). This CDR3 comprises 15 residues. The germline V and J ends were trimmed by 5 bases and 4 bases, with 15 bases remaining between them. Germline assignment: CDR1 MDHEN and CDR2 SYDVKM. Variable domain in full (rest from reference TRBV28 and TRBJ1-5): DVKVTQSSRYLVKRTGEKVFLECVQDMDHENMFWYRQDPGLGLRLIYFSYDVKMKEKGDIPEGYSVSREKKERFSLILESASTNQTSMYLCASSRGTTGNQPQHFGDGTRLSIL.

This clone was detected only once. This CDR3 reads CASLTQTGGRRDTQYF. CDR3 in DNA: TGTGCCAGCCTAACCCAGACAGGGGGCCGGCGGGATACGCAGTATTTT. The chain employs TRBV27 and TRBJ2-3; 10 nucleotides align to TRBD1. Germline V gives CDR1 MNHEY, CDR2 SMNVEV (reference sequence). V lost 8 bases, J lost 6 bases, and 14 bases stayed unmatched. The CDR3 runs to 16 residues.

The chain recombines TRBV3-1 (or the pseudogene TRBV3-2) with TRBJ1-3; D not certain. The CDR3 contains 15 residues. Trimming cost V 6 bases and J 2 bases, with 14 bases left between them. From germline, CDR1 is LGHDT and CDR2 YNNKEL (reference sequence). The CDR3 sequence is CASSPNGIPGNTIYF. The CDR3, as DNA: TGTGCCAGCAGTCCTAACGGGATCCCTGGAAACACCATATATTTT.

The genes are TRBV3-1 (or the pseudogene TRBV3-2) and TRBJ2-7, with TRBD2 identical over 8 bases. The J segment lost 3 bases and the V segment lost 1 base, leaving 2 bases of the junction unmatched. The CDR3 has 14 amino acids. The germline gives CDR1 LGHDT, CDR2 YNNKEL (reference sequence). The CDR3 DNA follows: TGTGCCAGCAGCCAAGCAGCGGGAGTCTACGAGCAGTACTTC. Translated, it gives CASSQAAGVYEQYF.

The V and J genes are TRBV27 and TRBJ2-7; no clear D. CDR1 MNHEY and CDR2 SMNVEV come from the germline V gene (reference sequence). CDR3 length: 16 amino acids. V lost 4 bases and J lost 0, with 16 bases in between. CDR3: CASSSLSPYSSYEQYF. The CDR3 coding sequence is TGTGCCAGCAGTTCACTAAGCCCGTACTCCTCCTACGAGCAGTACTTC.

V usage is TRBV10-2 and J usage is TRBJ2-1; 9 bases are a match to TRBD1. Germline trimming cut 3 bases from V and 6 bases from J; bases unmatched to any gene: 3. From germline, CDR1 is WSHSY and CDR2 SAAADI. This CDR3 is 14 amino acids long. The CDR3 region is CASSEQGAANEQFF. The CDR3 DNA is TGCGCCAGCAGTGAACAGGGGGCCGCCAATGAGCAGTTCTTC.

In DNA, the CDR3 is TGTGCCAGCAGTAACAGGAATTCACCCCTCCACTTT. Translated, it gives CASSNRNSPLHF. The chain recombines TRBV6-6 with TRBJ1-6; D is possibly TRBD1 (5 bases). The CDR3 covers 12 residues. In germline, CDR1 is MNHNY, CDR2 SVGAGI (reference sequence). Deletions cut 5 bases from V and 7 bases from J, with 6 bases between.

This chain uses TRBV9 with TRBJ2-3; maybe TRBD1 (7 bases). Looked up from germline, CDR1 is SGDLS and CDR2 is YYNGEE. This CDR3 is 16 amino acids long. Trimming removed 0 bases from V and 3 bases from J, with 14 bases in between. CDR3 amino acids: CASSVARRGLTDTQYF. In DNA form, the CDR3 reads TGTGCCAGCAGCGTAGCAAGGAGGGGGCTGACAGATACGCAGTATTTT.

The J gene is TRBJ1-1, the V gene TRBV5-1; 8 bases are a match to TRBD1. J was trimmed by 1 base and V by 1 base; bases with no gene match: 3. The CDR3 spans 15 residues. In germline, CDR1 is SGHRS, CDR2 YFSETQ. The CDR3 protein is CASSLRGQGNTEAFF. Here the CDR3 DNA reads TGCGCCAGCAGCTTGCGAGGACAGGGGAACACTGAAGCTTTCTTT.

The rearrangement joins TRBV12-5 to TRBJ2-1; TRBD1 matches 8 bases. From germline, CDR1 is LGHNT and CDR2 FRNRAP. The CDR3 consists of 18 residues. After removal of 0 bases from V and 0 bases from J, the junction contained 7 bases not matched to a gene. This chain's CDR3 is CASGLVLTGGSSYNEQFF. CDR3 nucleotide sequence: TGTGCTAGTGGTTTGGTCCTTACAGGGGGAAGCTCCTACAATGAGCAGTTCTTC.

This clone has just a few counts. The rearrangement links TRBV13 to TRBJ2-3; 11 bases map to TRBD1. CDR3 length equals 15 residues. Germline V gene data show CDR1 as PRHDT and CDR2 as FYEKMQ (reference sequence). Trimming at V came to 6 bases and at J to 4 bases, leaving 6 bases not matched to a gene. Written as DNA, the CDR3 is TGTGCCAGCAGTTCCCCGGGACAGGGGGCAGATACGCAGTATTTT. Translation gives CASSSPGQGADTQYF.

A word on this clone: The identical CDR3 is also encoded by other nucleotide sequences in the sample. CDR3 nucleotides: TGTGCCAGTAGTACAGGGGGAGGAAATCAGCCCCAGCATTTT. It yields the protein CASSTGGGNQPQHF. The chain employs TRBV19 and TRBJ1-5; 7 nucleotides match TRBD1. Looked up from germline, CDR1 is LNHDA and CDR2 is SQIVND (reference sequence). This CDR3 has 14 residues. After removal of 4 bases from V and 4 bases from J, the junction contained 4 bases not matched to a gene.

The V gene is TRBV28, the J gene TRBJ1-2; no firm D call. CDR1 is MDHEN and CDR2 is SYDVKM in the germline V gene. V shed 9 bases and J shed 7 bases, with 18 bases lying between them. The CDR3 is made up of 13 amino acids. CDR3 region: CASNKAGIGGYTF. The CDR3 coding sequence is TGTGCCAGTAATAAGGCGGGGATTGGTGGCTACACCTTC.

This sequence joins TRBV4-1 and TRBJ1-1; the match to TRBD1 covers 9 bases. The germline V gene has CDR1 MGHRA and CDR2 YSYEKL. Germline trimming cut 8 bases from V and 0 bases from J; bases unmatched to any gene: 16. The CDR3 runs 18 residues. CDR3 amino acids: CASEKRQGGPSMNTEAFF. The CDR3, as DNA: TGCGCCAGCGAGAAAAGACAGGGGGGTCCAAGCATGAACACTGAAGCTTTCTTT.

Concerning this clone itself: This same CDR3 is encoded by further DNA sequences in the sample. The CDR3 sequence: CSVEGSAREETQYF. The CDR3 DNA reads TGCAGCGTTGAAGGGTCGGCCAGGGAAGAGACCCAGTACTTC. This sequence joins TRBV29-1 and TRBJ2-5; the D gene is possibly TRBD1 (5 bases). The germline CDR1 and CDR2 sequences are SQVTM and ANQGSEA. The CDR3 is 14 amino acids. V shed 1 base and J shed 3 bases, with 12 bases lying between them.

This clone occurred once. The chain carries TRBV5-1 and TRBJ1-1, with D unresolved. Germline CDR1 SGHRS, CDR2 YFSETQ. Deletions cut 5 bases from V and 5 bases from J, with 13 bases between. This CDR3 comprises 13 residues. The DNA for the CDR3 is TGCGCCAGCAGTCGTTCAGGTGAGACTGAAGCTTTCTTT. This translates into CASSRSGETEAFF.

This clone was detected only once. This chain uses TRBV3-1 (or the pseudogene TRBV3-2) with TRBJ2-6; D not certain. Germline CDR1 is LGHDT and CDR2 is YNNKEL (reference sequence). The CDR3 loop spans 15 amino acids. V lost 1 base to trimming and J lost 0 bases, with 4 bases between them. The CDR3 coding sequence is TGTGCCAGCAGCCAAGGAGGCTCTGGGGCCAACGTCCTGACTTTC. Translation gives CASSQGGSGANVLTF.